The clone carrying this TCR beta chain has more than one count but fewer than ten. The data are from a study of blood T cell repertoires in COVID-19. Study background: The United States, Italy and Spain were the sources of the acute and convalescent COVID-19 samples.

Libraries were prepared by immunoSEQ multiplex PCR; TCRdb keeps only in-frame clonotypes and omits some of them. The top ten clones hold 15% to 17% of a sample with about 40,000 clones, about 90% of them seen once. The origin of this receptor is a woman aged 25 to 45 in a cohort sampled during active COVID-19. Input material: peripheral blood.

CDR3 loop: CASSGRDRGWGTEAFF. The CDR3, as DNA: TGTGCCAGTAGTGGAAGGGACAGGGGATGGGGGACTGAAGCTTTCTTT. The chain couples TRBV19 to TRBJ1-1; 10 nucleotides match TRBD1. The CDR3 spans 16 residues. The germline gives CDR1 LNHDA, CDR2 SQIVND (reference sequence). The V and J ends lost 5 bases and 5 bases, in that order; junction bases with no gene match: 11.